Listed here is a single T cell receptor beta chain. TCR beta CDR3 region amplification was performed from RNA transcripts. In the first-round RT-PCR of the TCR CDR3, the HTBI primer set was used. From the multiplex PCR reads, TCRdb called clonotypes with MiXCR, one entry per CDR3 protein. The sample shows about 560,000 distinct CDR3 sequences, around 13% of them seen only once. With 5 bases removed from V and 6 bases from J, the gap between germline ends came to 14 bases. Germline V gene lookup returns CDR1 MDHEN and CDR2 SYDVKM. The CDR3 is 13 amino acids. The data were taken from a study of T cells in Graves' hyperthyroidism and ophthalmopathy.

The chain carries TRBV28 and TRBJ2-7, with D maybe TRBD2 (5 bases). This TCR was sampled from a woman aged 40-49 years with Graves' hyperthyroidism. The specimen was blood. This CDR3 is CASSERLASEQYF. In nucleotides, the CDR3 is TGTGCCAGCAGTGAACGCCTAGCCTCCGAGCAGTACTTC.